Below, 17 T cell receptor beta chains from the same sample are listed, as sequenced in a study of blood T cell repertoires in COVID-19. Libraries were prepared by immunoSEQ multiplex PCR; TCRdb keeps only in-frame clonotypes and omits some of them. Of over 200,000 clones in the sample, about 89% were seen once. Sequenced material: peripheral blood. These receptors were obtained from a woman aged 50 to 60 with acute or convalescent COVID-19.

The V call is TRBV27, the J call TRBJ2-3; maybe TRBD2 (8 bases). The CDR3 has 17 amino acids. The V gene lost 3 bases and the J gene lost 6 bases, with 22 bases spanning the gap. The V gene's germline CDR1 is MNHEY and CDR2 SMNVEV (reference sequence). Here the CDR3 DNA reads TGTGCCAGCAGTTTCAATTTAGCGGGAAGGGGGCACGATACGCAGTATTTT. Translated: CASSFNLAGRGHDTQYF.

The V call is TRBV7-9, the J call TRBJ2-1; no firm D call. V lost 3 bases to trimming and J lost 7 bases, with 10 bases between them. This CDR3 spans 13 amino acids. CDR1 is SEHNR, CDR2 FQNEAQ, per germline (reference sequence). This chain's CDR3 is CASSFKLPNEQFF. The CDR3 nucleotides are TGTGCCAGCAGCTTTAAACTTCCTAATGAGCAGTTCTTC.

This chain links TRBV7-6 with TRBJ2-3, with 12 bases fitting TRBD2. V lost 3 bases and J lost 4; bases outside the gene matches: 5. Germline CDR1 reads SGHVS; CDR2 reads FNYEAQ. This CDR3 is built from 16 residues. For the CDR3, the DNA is TGTGCCAGCAGCTTGACTAGCGGGAGTGGCGCAGATACGCAGTATTTT. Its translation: CASSLTSGSGADTQYF.

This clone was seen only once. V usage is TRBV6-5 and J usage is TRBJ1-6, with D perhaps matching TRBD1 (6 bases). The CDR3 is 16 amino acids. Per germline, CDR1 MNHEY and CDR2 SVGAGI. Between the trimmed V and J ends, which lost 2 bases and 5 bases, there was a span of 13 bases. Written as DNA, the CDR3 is TGTGCCAGCAGTTACAGGCGGACAGTGAATAATTCACCCCTCCACTTT. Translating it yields CASSYRRTVNNSPLHF.

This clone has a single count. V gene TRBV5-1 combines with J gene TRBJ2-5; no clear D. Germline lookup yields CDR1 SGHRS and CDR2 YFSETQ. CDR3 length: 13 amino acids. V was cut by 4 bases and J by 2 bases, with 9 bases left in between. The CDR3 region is CASSPSFQETQYF. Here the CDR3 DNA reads TGCGCCAGCAGCCCGTCGTTTCAAGAGACCCAGTACTTC.

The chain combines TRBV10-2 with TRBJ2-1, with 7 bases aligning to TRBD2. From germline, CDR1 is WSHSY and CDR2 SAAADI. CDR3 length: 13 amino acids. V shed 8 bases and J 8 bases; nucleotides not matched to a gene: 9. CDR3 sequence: CASSTGGSDEQFF. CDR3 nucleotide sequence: TGCGCCAGCTCGACGGGAGGATCGGATGAGCAGTTCTTC.

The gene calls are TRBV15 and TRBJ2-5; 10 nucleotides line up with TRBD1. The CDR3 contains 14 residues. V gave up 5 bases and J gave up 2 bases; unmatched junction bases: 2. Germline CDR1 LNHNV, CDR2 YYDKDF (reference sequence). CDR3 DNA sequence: TGTGCCACCAGCCAGGACAGGGGGCAAGAGACCCAGTACTTC. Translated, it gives CATSQDRGQETQYF.

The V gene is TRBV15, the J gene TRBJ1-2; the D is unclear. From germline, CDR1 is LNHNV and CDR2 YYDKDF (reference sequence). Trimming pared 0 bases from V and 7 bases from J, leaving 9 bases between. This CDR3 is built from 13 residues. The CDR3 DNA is TGTGCCACCAGCAGAGACCGGGAAAGTGGCTACACCTTC. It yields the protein CATSRDRESGYTF.

The CDR3 protein is CASSQDFWGQGARSSYEQYF. As DNA, the CDR3 is TGTGCCAGCAGCCAAGATTTCTGGGGACAGGGGGCGCGGAGCTCCTACGAGCAGTACTTC. The gene calls are TRBV14 and TRBJ2-7; the match to TRBD1 covers 12 bases. There are 20 residues in the CDR3. Germline V gives CDR1 SGHDN, CDR2 FVKESK. The junction had 12 bases not matched to a gene; V was cut back by 0 bases and J by 0 bases.

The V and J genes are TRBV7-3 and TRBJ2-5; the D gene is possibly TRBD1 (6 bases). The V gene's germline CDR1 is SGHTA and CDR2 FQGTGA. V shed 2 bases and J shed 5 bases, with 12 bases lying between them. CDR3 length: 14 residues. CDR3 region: CASSLQGRWETQYF. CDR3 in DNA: TGTGCCAGCAGCTTACAGGGGCGGTGGGAGACCCAGTACTTC.

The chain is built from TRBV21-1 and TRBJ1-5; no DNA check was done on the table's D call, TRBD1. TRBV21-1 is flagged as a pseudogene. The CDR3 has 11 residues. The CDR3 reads CATGSNQPQHF. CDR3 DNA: TGTGCCACAGGAAGCAATCAGCCCCAGCATTTT.

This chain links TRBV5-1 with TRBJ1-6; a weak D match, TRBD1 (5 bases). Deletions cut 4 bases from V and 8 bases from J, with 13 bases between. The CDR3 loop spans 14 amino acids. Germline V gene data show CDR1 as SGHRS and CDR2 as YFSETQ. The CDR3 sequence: CASSPGGDYSPLHF. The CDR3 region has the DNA TGCGCCAGCAGCCCGGGGGGGGATTATTCACCCCTCCACTTT.

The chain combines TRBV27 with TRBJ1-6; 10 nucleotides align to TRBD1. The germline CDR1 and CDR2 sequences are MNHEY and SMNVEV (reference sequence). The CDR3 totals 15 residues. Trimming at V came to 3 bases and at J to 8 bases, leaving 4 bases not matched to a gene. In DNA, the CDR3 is TGTGCCAGCAGTTTTGGGACAGGGGTTGATTCACCCCTCCACTTT. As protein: CASSFGTGVDSPLHF.

For the CDR3, the DNA is TGTGCCAGCAGCTCCGGACTAGCGGGAGTCGTCTACGAGCAGTACTTC. Its translation is CASSSGLAGVVYEQYF. The chain links TRBV7-8 to TRBJ2-7; 13 bases align to TRBD2. Germline V gene data show CDR1 as SGHVS and CDR2 as FQNEAQ. J gave up 3 bases and V 4 bases, and 6 bases lay outside the gene matches. The CDR3 extends over 16 amino acids.

CDR3 bases: TGTGCCAGCAGCTTAGGTAGTGGGCAGGTGGCTAATGAAAAACTGTTTTTT. Its translation: CASSLGSGQVANEKLFF. V gene TRBV5-4 combines with J gene TRBJ1-4; D is ambiguous. This CDR3 region has 17 residues. Per the germline V gene, CDR1 is SGHNT and CDR2 is YYREEE (reference sequence). The V end was cut by 2 bases, the J end by 3 bases, with 17 bases between.

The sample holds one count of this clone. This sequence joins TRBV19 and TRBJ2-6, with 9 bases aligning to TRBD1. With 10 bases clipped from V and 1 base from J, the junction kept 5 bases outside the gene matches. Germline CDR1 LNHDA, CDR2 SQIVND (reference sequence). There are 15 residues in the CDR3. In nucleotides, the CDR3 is TGTGCCACCCAGGACAGGGGATCTGGGGCCAACGTCCTGACTTTC. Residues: CATQDRGSGANVLTF. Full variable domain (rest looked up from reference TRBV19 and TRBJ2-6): DGGITQSPKYLFRKEGQNVTLSCEQNLNHDAMYWYRQDPGQGLRLIYYSQIVNDFQKGDIAEGYSVSREKKESFPLTVTSAQKNPTAFYLCATQDRGSGANVLTFGAGSRLTVL.

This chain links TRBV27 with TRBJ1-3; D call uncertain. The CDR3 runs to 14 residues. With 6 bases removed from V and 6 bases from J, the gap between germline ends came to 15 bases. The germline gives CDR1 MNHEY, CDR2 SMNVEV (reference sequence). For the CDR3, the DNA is TGTGCCAGCAGCCCTGAGGGTCGAAAAAACACCATATATTTT. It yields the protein CASSPEGRKNTIYF.